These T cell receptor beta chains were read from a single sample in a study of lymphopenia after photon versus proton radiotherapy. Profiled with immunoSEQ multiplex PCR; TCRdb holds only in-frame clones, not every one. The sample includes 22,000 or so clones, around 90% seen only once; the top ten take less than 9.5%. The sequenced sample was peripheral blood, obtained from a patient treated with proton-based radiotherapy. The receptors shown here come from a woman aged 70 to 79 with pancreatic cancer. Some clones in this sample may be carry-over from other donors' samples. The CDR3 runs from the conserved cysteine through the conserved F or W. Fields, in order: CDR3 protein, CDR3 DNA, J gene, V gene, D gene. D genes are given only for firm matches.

CAWSVGSHGYTF | TGTGCCTGGAGTGTAGGCAGCCATGGCTACACCTTC | TRBJ1-2 | TRBV30 | NA
CASSPPGQSGEKLFF | TGTGCCAGCAGCCCCCCGGGCCAATCAGGTGAAAAACTGTTTTTT | TRBJ1-4 | TRBV7-2 | NA
CASSLNSGNTIYF | TGTGCCAGCAGCTTAAACTCTGGAAACACCATATATTTT | TRBJ1-3 | TRBV13 | NA
CASSEGQGEYYEQYF | TGTGCCAGCAGCGAGGGACAGGGGGAGTACTACGAGCAGTACTTC | TRBJ2-7 | TRBV9 | TRBD1
CAWSMGNTEAFF | TGTGCCTGGAGTATGGGGAATACTGAAGCTTTCTTT | TRBJ1-1 | TRBV30 | NA
CASSLANRGIHYGYTF | TGTGCCAGCAGCTTAGCGAACAGGGGGATTCACTATGGCTACACCTTC | TRBJ1-2 | TRBV7-8 | TRBD1
CASSFYVAGGNEQFF | TGTGCCAGCAGCTTTTACGTAGCGGGAGGCAATGAGCAGTTCTTC | TRBJ2-1 | TRBV7-2 | TRBD2
CASSFRTGGTYGYTF | TGTGCCAGCAGTTTCAGGACAGGGGGCACCTATGGCTACACCTTC | TRBJ1-2 | TRBV28 | TRBD1
CASSRDGTYEQYF | TGTGCCAGCAGCCGAGACGGTACCTACGAGCAGTACTTC | TRBJ2-7 | TRBV7-9 | NA
CASSPGGARGANEQFF | TGTGCCAGCAGCCCAGGGGGCGCCAGGGGGGCAAATGAGCAGTTCTTC | TRBJ2-1 | TRBV11-3 | TRBD1
CASSKEDWREGTDTQYF | TGTGCCAGCAGCAAGGAGGATTGGCGGGAGGGGACAGATACGCAGTATTTT | TRBJ2-3 | TRBV7-2 | TRBD2
CSVGQLDQPQHF | TGCAGCGTGGGACAGCTTGATCAGCCCCAGCATTTT | TRBJ1-5 | TRBV29-1 | TRBD1
CASSYTGSTEAFF | TGTGCCAGCAGCTATACAGGGAGCACTGAAGCTTTCTTT | TRBJ1-1 | TRBV7-9 | NA
CASSQGRTGGRETQYF | TGCGCCAGCAGCCAAGGCCGGACAGGGGGCAGGGAGACCCAGTACTTC | TRBJ2-5 | TRBV4-1 | TRBD1
CASSLGVAGGLNEQFF | TGCGCCAGCAGCTTGGGCGTAGCGGGAGGGTTGAATGAGCAGTTCTTC | TRBJ2-1 | TRBV5-1 | TRBD2
CASSDRDRAYEQYF | TGTGCCAGCAGTGATCGGGACAGGGCCTACGAGCAGTACTTC | TRBJ2-7 | TRBV2 | TRBD1
CASIGFRRTGELFF | TGTGCCAGCATAGGGTTTCGAAGGACCGGGGAGCTGTTTTTT | TRBJ2-2 | TRBV6-1 | NA